Shown below are 25 T cell receptor beta chains from a single sample sequenced in a study of T-cell reconstitution after alpha-beta-depleted transplantation in children. Preparing the TCRbeta library involved the use of unique molecular identifiers. TCRdb re-called the PCR reads with MiXCR, one entry per CDR3 protein. The repertoire includes 200,000 to 300,000 distinct CDR3 sequences, 20% to 30% of them detected once, and about 5% sits in the top ten. The sample here was PBMCs, mostly from graft donor cells, taken 360 days after TCRalphabeta/CD19-depleted stem cell transplant. The source of these receptors is a female patient aged 2 to 10 who had a stem cell transplant for congenital amegakaryocytic thrombocytopenia, so the T cells may come from the graft donor.

V and J are TRBV4-2 and TRBJ2-1; 10 positions match TRBD2. The V and J ends lost 0 bases and 8 bases, in that order; junction bases with no gene match: 7. CDR1 and CDR2 (germline): LGHNA, YNFKEQ. This CDR3 comprises 16 residues. The CDR3 is CASSQELSGGGYEQFF. The CDR3 DNA reads TGTGCCAGCAGCCAAGAATTGAGCGGGGGGGGCTATGAGCAGTTCTTC.

The chain couples TRBV2 to TRBJ1-1; D gene unclear. Germline V gives CDR1 SNHLY, CDR2 FYNNEI. The V and J ends lost 3 bases and 0 bases respectively, with 2 bases between them. The CDR3 extends over 12 amino acids. The CDR3 coding sequence is TGTGCCAGCAGTGAGGTGAACACTGAAGCTTTCTTT. Its translation: CASSEVNTEAFF. Drawing the rest from reference TRBV2 and TRBJ1-1, the complete variable domain is EPEVTQTPSHQVTQMGQEVILRCVPISNHLYFYWYRQILGQKVEFLVSFYNNEISEKSEIFDDQFSVERPDGSNFTLKIRSTKLEDSAMYFCASSEVNTEAFFGQGTRLTVV.

The chain links TRBV24-1 to TRBJ2-5; no firm D call. The V end was cut by 10 bases, the J end by 5 bases, with 10 bases between. The germline V gene has CDR1 KGHDR and CDR2 SFDVKD. This CDR3 comprises 11 residues. The CDR3 nucleotides are TGTGCCACAAGGGTGGGGGAGACCCAGTACTTC. This sequence encodes CATRVGETQYF.

This clonotype showed up just a few times. V is TRBV7-9 and J is TRBJ2-7; 8 bases fit TRBD2. Germline CDR1 reads SEHNR; CDR2 reads FQNEAQ (reference sequence). The CDR3 runs 16 residues. The ends lost 1 base at V and 3 bases at J; junction bases unmatched: 8. CDR3 amino acids: CASSLGRTSWDYEQYF. The CDR3 bases are TGTGCCAGCAGCTTAGGGAGGACTAGCTGGGACTACGAGCAGTACTTC.

This clonotype was seen only once. The V and J genes are TRBV11-2 and TRBJ1-1, with TRBD1 matching 8 bases. Germline V gives CDR1 SGHAT, CDR2 FQNNGV. The CDR3 totals 15 residues. J was trimmed by 1 base and V by 5 bases; bases with no gene match: 6. For the CDR3, the DNA is TGTGCCAGCAGCAGGGGGGACAGGCGGAACACTGAAGCTTTCTTT. Protein product: CASSRGDRRNTEAFF. Together with reference TRBV11-2 and TRBJ1-1, the CDR3 gives the full variable domain: EAGVAQSPRYKIIEKRQSVAFWCNPISGHATLYWYQQILGQGPKLLIQFQNNGVVDDSQLPKDRFSAERLKGVDSTLKIQPAKLEDSAVYLCASSRGDRRNTEAFFGQGTRLTVV.

The rearrangement uses TRBV20-1 and TRBJ2-7; weak D call: TRBD2 (6 bases). This CDR3 is 12 amino acids long. Germline CDR1 reads DFQATT; CDR2 reads SNEGSKA (reference sequence). V lost 3 bases to trimming and J lost 2 bases, with 8 bases between them. The CDR3 region has the DNA TGCAGTGCTAGCCGGGAGACCTACGAGCAGTACTTC. Translating it yields CSASRETYEQYF.

This chain joins TRBV5-1 and TRBJ2-7; D is unclear. CDR3 length: 12 amino acids. Per the germline V gene, CDR1 is SGHRS and CDR2 is YFSETQ. The ends were cut back, 0 bases at V and 5 bases at J, with 6 bases in the middle. Here the CDR3 reads CASSLALDEQYF. In DNA form, the CDR3 reads TGCGCCAGCAGCTTGGCTCTCGACGAGCAGTACTTC.

This clonotype has just a few counts. This rearrangement joins TRBV7-6 to TRBJ2-3; 10 bases map to TRBD2. Trimming removed 5 bases from V and 2 bases from J; junction bases left unmatched: 7. The germline V gene has CDR1 SGHVS and CDR2 FNYEAQ. This CDR3 comprises 16 residues. The CDR3 DNA reads TGTGCCAGCAGCGCCCTTAGCGGGGGGCTCACAGATACGCAGTATTTT. It yields the protein CASSALSGGLTDTQYF.

The chain carries TRBV5-1 and TRBJ2-3; D is undetermined. Germline V CDR1 and CDR2: SGHRS, YFSETQ. The V gene lost 4 bases and the J gene lost 5 bases, with 17 bases spanning the gap. This CDR3 region has 15 residues. DNA for the CDR3: TGCGCCAGCAGCGAACGCGGAACAAGTTTAGATACGCAGTATTTT. It codes for CASSERGTSLDTQYF.

The chain joins TRBV3-1 to TRBJ2-7; weak D call: TRBD1 (5 bases). The CDR3 contains 12 residues. Germline V gene sequence: CDR1 LGHDT, CDR2 YNNKEL (reference sequence). Trimming stripped 2 bases from V and 7 bases from J, with 9 bases between. Written as DNA, the CDR3 is TGTGCCAGCAGCCAAAGCGCAGGGGAGCAGTACTTC. It encodes CASSQSAGEQYF.

The rearrangement links TRBV28 to TRBJ2-3; TRBD1 aligns across 7 bases. The V gene's germline CDR1 is MDHEN and CDR2 SYDVKM. With V trimmed by 4 bases and J by 9 bases, 16 bases remained unmatched. The CDR3 runs 16 residues. Here the CDR3 reads CASSYPGQLSPLTQYF. In DNA, the CDR3 is TGTGCCAGCAGTTACCCGGGACAGTTAAGTCCCCTGACGCAGTATTTT.

This clonotype came up a few times. This rearrangement joins TRBV7-8 to TRBJ2-2, with unresolved D. V was shortened by 1 base and J by 3 bases, with 9 bases between the two germline ends. The CDR3 consists of 15 residues. Germline V CDR1 and CDR2: SGHVS, FQNEAQ. The CDR3 sequence: CASSLGGSHTGELFF. CDR3 DNA: TGTGCCAGCAGCTTAGGTGGCAGCCACACCGGGGAGCTGTTTTTT. Looking up the rest from reference TRBV7-8 and TRBJ2-2 gives the full variable domain: GAGVSQSPRYKVAKRGQDVALRCDPISGHVSLFWYQQALGQGPEFLTYFQNEAQLDKSGLPSDRFFAERPEGSVSTLKIQRTQQEDSAVYLCASSLGGSHTGELFFGEGSRLTVL.

The V call is TRBV20-1, the J call TRBJ2-2; the D call may be TRBD1 or TRBD2 (5 bases each). V dropped 4 bases and J dropped 7 bases, with 10 bases sitting between them. The length of the CDR3 is 12 residues. CDR1 is DFQATT, CDR2 SNEGSKA, per germline (reference sequence). The CDR3 sequence: CSAKGTGGELFF. The CDR3 nucleotides read TGCAGTGCTAAAGGGACGGGCGGGGAGCTGTTTTTT.

This clonotype turned up a few times. The rearrangement joins TRBV4-1 to TRBJ2-3; possibly TRBD1 for D (5 bases). Trimming removed 3 bases from V and 5 bases from J, with 9 bases in between. Germline V lookup: CDR1 MGHRA, CDR2 YSYEKL. The length of the CDR3 is 13 residues. CDR3 sequence reads: CASSHAGKDTQYF. CDR3 DNA sequence: TGCGCCAGCAGCCATGCAGGGAAAGATACGCAGTATTTT.

This chain joins TRBV12-3 or TRBV12-4 and TRBJ1-5; the match to TRBD1 covers 10 bases. This CDR3 region has 15 residues. With V trimmed by 5 bases and J by 5 bases, 6 bases remained unmatched. The CDR3: CASSRTGGVYQPQHF. CDR3 nucleotides: TGTGCCAGCAGTCGGACAGGGGGAGTCTATCAGCCCCAGCATTTT.

This clonotype was seen at least ten times. The chain links TRBV12-3 or TRBV12-4 to TRBJ2-7; 9 nucleotides line up with TRBD1. The CDR3 extends over 16 amino acids. The J segment lost 1 base and the V segment lost 5 bases, leaving 9 bases of the junction unmatched. The DNA of the CDR3 is TGTGCCAGCAGTCCTTTTTTTGGGACAGGGTCCTACGAGCAGTACTTC. This gives the protein CASSPFFGTGSYEQYF.

This clonotype was seen only a few times. This chain uses TRBV6-5 with TRBJ2-7, with 7 bases matching TRBD1. CDR1 is MNHEY and CDR2 is SVGAGI in the germline V gene. This CDR3 is built from 14 residues. V trimming: 2 bases; J trimming: 5 bases; junction bases outside the gene matches: 6. The CDR3: CASSYDRVEDEQYF. CDR3 nucleotides: TGTGCCAGCAGTTACGACAGGGTGGAGGACGAGCAGTACTTC.

V gene TRBV12-3 or TRBV12-4 combines with J gene TRBJ1-4; 7 bases map to TRBD1. The CDR3 spans 12 residues. V lost 6 bases to trimming and J lost 12 bases; unmatched junction nucleotides: 7. The CDR3 region has the DNA TGTGCCAGCAGAGCGACAGGGTTAGAACTGTTTTTT. It is translated as CASRATGLELFF.

V gene TRBV6-2 or TRBV6-3 combines with J gene TRBJ1-1; the match to TRBD1 covers 9 bases. V lost 7 bases, J lost 4 bases, and 7 bases stayed unmatched. There are 14 residues in the CDR3. Germline V CDR1 and CDR2: MNHEY, SVGEGT. Here the CDR3 DNA reads TGTGCCAGCACCCAGAACAGGGGGCTCACTGAAGCTTTCTTT. Amino acid sequence: CASTQNRGLTEAFF.

Only a few counts were recorded for this clonotype. The chain couples TRBV20-1 to TRBJ1-2; 7 bases are shared with TRBD1. The germline CDR1 and CDR2 sequences are DFQATT and SNEGSKA (reference sequence). The CDR3 has 13 amino acids. V shed 6 bases, J shed 5 bases, and the junction held 9 bases outside the gene matches. The CDR3 DNA is TGCAGTGCCCAACCAGGGGGGCGGTATGGCTACACCTTC. Residues: CSAQPGGRYGYTF.

This clonotype came up a few times. The chain carries TRBV7-2 and TRBJ2-3; 10 nucleotides agree with TRBD2. This CDR3 is 16 amino acids long. V lost 4 bases to trimming and J lost 2 bases; unmatched junction nucleotides: 6. CDR1 is SGHTA, CDR2 FQGNSA, per germline. The CDR3 region is CASSYAGTSATDTQYF. CDR3 sequence (DNA): TGTGCCAGCAGCTACGCCGGGACTAGCGCCACAGATACGCAGTATTTT.

This clonotype was seen more than once but under ten times. CDR3 region: CSASRLAVAYNEQFF. The CDR3 nucleotides are TGCAGTGCTAGTAGACTAGCGGTGGCCTACAATGAGCAGTTCTTC. The chain has TRBV20-1 and TRBJ2-1; 9 bases fit TRBD2. CDR3 length: 15 amino acids. J lost 2 bases, V lost 3 bases, and 5 bases had no gene match. The germline V gene has CDR1 DFQATT and CDR2 SNEGSKA (reference sequence).

In this sample, this clonotype turned up a few times. The CDR3, as DNA: TGTGCCAGCAGTTACTCGTCCGGCGGCACTGAAGCTTTCTTT. Its protein is CASSYSSGGTEAFF. This chain connects TRBV6-2 or TRBV6-3 to TRBJ1-1; D remains ambiguous. The ends were cut back, 0 bases at V and 4 bases at J, with 9 bases in the middle. The CDR3 totals 14 residues. From germline, CDR1 is MNHEY and CDR2 SVGEGT.

The chain uses TRBV11-2 and TRBJ2-1; TRBD2 matches at 9 bases. The V gene's germline CDR1 is SGHAT and CDR2 FQNNGV. With 3 bases clipped from V and 7 bases from J, the junction kept 7 bases outside the gene matches. This CDR3 has 15 residues. The CDR3 DNA sequence: TGTGCCAGCAGCTTGGCGGGAGGGCTATTGAATGAGCAGTTCTTC. Amino acid sequence: CASSLAGGLLNEQFF.

In this sample, this clonotype turned up a few times. The chain uses TRBV5-1 and TRBJ2-7, with a possible D match to TRBD1 (6 bases). CDR1 and CDR2 from the germline V gene are SGHRS and YFSETQ. Trimming stripped 0 bases from V and 5 bases from J, with 12 bases between. The length of the CDR3 is 14 residues. The CDR3 DNA follows: TGCGCCAGCAGCTTGGGAGGCAGGGGCGACGAGCAGTACTTC. The encoded protein is CASSLGGRGDEQYF.